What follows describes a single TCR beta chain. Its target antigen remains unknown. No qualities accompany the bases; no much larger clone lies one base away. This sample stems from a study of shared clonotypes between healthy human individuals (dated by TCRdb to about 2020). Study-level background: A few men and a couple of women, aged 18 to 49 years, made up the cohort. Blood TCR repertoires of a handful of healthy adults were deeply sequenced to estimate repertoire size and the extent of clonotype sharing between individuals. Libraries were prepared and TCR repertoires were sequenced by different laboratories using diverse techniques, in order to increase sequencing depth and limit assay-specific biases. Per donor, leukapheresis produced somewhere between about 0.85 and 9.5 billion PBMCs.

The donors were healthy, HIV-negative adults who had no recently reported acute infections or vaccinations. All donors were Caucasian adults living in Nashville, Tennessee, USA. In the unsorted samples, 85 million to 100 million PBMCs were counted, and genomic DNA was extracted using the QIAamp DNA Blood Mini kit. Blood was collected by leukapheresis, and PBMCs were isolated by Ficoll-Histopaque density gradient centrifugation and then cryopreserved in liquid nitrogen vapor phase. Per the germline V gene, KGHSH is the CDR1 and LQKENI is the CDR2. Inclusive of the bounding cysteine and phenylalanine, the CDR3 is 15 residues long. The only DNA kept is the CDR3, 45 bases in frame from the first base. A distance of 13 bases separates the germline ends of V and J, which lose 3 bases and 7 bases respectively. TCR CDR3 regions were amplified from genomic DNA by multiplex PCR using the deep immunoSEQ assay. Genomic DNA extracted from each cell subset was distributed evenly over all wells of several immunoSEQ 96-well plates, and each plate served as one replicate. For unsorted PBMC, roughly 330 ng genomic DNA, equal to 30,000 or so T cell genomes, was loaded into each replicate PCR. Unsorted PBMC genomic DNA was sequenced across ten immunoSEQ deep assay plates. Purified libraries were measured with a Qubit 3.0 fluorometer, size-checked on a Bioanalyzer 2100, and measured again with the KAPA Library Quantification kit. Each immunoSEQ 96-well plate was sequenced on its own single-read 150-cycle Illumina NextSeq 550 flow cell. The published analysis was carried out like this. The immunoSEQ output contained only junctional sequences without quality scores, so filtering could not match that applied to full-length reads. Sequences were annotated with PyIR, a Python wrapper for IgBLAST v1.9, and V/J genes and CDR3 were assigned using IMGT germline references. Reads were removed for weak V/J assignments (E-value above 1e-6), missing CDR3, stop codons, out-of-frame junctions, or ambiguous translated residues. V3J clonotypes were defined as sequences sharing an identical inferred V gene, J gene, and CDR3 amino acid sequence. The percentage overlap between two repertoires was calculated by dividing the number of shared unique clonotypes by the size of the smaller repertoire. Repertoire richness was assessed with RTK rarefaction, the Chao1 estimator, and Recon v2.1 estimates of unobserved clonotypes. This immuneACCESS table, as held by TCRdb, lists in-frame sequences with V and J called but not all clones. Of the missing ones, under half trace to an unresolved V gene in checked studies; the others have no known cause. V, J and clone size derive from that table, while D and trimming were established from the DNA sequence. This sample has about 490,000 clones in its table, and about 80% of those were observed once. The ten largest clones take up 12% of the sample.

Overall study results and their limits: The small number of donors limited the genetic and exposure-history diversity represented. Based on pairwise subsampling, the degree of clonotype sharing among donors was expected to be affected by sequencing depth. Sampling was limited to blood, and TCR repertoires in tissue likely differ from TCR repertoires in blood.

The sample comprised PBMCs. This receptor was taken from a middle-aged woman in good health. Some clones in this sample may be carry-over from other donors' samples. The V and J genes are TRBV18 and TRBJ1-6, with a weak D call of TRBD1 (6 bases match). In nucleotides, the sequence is TGTGCCAGCTCACCCGGACAGAATGAAAATTCACCCCTCCACTTT. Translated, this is CASSPGQNENSPLHF.